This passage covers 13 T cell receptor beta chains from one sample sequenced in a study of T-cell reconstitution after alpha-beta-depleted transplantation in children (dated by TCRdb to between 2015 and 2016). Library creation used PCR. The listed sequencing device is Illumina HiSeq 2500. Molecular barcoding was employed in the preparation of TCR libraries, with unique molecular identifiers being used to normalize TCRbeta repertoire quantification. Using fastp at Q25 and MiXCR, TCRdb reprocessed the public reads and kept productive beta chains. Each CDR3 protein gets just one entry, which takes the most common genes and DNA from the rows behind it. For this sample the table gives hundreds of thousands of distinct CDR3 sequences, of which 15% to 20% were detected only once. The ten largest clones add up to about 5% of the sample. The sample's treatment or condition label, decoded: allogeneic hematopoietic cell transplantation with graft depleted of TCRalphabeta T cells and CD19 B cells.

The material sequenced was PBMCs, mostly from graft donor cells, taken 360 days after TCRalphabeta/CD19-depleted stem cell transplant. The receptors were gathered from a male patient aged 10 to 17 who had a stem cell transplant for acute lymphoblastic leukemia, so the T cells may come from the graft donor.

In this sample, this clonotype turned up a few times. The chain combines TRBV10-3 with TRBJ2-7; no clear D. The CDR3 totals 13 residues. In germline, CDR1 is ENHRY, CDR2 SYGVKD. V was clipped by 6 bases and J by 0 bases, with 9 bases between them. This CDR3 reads CAIRDGSSYEQYF. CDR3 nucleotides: TGTGCCATCAGGGACGGAAGCTCCTACGAGCAGTACTTC.

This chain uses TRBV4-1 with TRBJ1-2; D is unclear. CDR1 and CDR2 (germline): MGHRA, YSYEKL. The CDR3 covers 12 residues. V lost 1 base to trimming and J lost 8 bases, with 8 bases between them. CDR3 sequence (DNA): TGCGCCAGCAGCCAAGGTTCCGTCGGCTACACCTTC. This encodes CASSQGSVGYTF.

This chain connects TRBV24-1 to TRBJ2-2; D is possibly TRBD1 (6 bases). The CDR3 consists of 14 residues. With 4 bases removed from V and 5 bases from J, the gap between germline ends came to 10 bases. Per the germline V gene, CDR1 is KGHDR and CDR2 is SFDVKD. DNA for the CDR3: TGTGCCACCAGTGAGACAGGTGTTACCGGGGAGCTGTTTTTT. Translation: CATSETGVTGELFF.

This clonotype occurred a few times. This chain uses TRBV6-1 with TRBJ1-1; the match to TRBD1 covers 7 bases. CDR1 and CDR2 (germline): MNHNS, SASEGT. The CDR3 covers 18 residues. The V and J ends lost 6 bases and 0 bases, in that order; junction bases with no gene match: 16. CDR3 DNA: TGTGCCAGCAGAATACAGGTTCAGGGGGGAAAACTGAACACTGAAGCTTTCTTT. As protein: CASRIQVQGGKLNTEAFF.

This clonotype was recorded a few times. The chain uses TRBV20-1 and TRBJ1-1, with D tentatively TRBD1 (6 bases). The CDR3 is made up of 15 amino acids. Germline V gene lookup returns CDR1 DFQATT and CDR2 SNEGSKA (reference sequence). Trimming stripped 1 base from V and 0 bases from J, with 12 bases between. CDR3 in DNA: TGCAGTGCTAGAGGCCACAGGGTTCTGAACACTGAAGCTTTCTTT. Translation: CSARGHRVLNTEAFF.

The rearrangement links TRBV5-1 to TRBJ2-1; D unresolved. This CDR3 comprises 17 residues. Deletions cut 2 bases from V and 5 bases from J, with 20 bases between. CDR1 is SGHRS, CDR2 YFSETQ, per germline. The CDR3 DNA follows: TGCGCCAGCAGCTTAGCACGACTGACAATCCGAAACAATGAGCAGTTCTTC. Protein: CASSLARLTIRNNEQFF.

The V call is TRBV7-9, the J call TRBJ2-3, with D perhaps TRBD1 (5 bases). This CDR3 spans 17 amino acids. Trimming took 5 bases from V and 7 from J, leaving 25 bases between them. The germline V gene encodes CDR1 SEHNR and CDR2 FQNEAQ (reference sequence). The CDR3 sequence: CASSLETHRIGHHTQYF. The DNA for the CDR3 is TGTGCCAGCAGCCTAGAGACCCACAGGATAGGCCATCATACGCAGTATTTT.

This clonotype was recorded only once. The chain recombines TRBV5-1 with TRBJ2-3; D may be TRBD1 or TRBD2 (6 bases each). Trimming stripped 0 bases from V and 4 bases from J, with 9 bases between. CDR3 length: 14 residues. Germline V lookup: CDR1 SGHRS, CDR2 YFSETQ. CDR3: CASSLDREADTQYF. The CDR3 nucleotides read TGCGCCAGCAGCTTGGACAGGGAGGCAGATACGCAGTATTTT.

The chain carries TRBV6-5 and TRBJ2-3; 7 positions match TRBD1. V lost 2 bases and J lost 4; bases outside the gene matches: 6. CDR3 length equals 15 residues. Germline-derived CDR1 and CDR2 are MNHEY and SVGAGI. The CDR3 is CASSYPPGTADTQYF. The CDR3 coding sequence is TGTGCCAGCAGTTACCCCCCGGGGACAGCAGATACGCAGTATTTT.

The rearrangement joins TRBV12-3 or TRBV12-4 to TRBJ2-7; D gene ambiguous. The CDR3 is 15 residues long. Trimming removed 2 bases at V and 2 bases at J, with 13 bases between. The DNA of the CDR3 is TGTGCCAGCAGTTTAATGGCCGACGGACCCTACGAGCAGTACTTC. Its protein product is CASSLMADGPYEQYF.

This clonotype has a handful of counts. CDR3 amino acids: CASSLGGRNYNEQFF. The CDR3 region has the DNA TGCGCCAGCAGCTTGGGCGGGAGAAACTACAATGAGCAGTTCTTC. The chain employs TRBV5-1 and TRBJ2-1, with 7 bases aligning to TRBD2. The germline V gene has CDR1 SGHRS and CDR2 YFSETQ. The CDR3 totals 15 residues. Trimming removed 0 bases from V and 3 bases from J; junction bases left unmatched: 3.

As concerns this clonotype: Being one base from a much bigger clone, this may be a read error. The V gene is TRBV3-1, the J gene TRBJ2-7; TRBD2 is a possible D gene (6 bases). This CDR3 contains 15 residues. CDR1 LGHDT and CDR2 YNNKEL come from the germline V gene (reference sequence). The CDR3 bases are TGTGCCACCAGCCACCAAGGGACTCCGAACTACGAGCAGTACTTC. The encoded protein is CATSHQGTPNYEQYF.

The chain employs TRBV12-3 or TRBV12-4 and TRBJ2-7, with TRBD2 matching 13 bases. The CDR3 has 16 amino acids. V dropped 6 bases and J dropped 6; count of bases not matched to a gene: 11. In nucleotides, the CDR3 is TGTGCCAGCAGCTTACTAGCGGGAGGGCCATCCGGCGAGCAGTACTTC. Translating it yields CASSLLAGGPSGEQYF.